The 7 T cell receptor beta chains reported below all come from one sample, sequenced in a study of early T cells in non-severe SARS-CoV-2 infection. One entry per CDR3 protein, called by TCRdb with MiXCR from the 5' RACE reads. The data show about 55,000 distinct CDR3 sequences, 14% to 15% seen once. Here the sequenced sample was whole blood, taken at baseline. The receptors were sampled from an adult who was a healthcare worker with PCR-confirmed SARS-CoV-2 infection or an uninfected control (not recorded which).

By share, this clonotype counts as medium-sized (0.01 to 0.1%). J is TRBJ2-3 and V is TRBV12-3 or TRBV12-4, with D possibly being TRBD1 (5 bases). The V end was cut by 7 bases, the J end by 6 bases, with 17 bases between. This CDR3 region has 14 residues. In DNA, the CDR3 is TGTGCCAGCACCATGGGGCGACTCGGGGATACGCAGTATTTT. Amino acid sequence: CASTMGRLGDTQYF.

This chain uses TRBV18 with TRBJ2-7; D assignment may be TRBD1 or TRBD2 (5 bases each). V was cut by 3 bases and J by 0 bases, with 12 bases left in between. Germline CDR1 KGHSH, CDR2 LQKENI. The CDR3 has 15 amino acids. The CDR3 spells CASSPPGRNSYEQYF. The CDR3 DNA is TGTGCCAGCTCACCCCCGGGACGGAACTCCTACGAGCAGTACTTC. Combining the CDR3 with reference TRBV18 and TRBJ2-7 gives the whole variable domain NAGVMQNPRHLVRRRGQEARLRCSPMKGHSHVYWYRQLPEEGLKFMVYLQKENIIDESGMPKERFSAEFPKEGPSILRIQQVVRGDSAAYFCASSPPGRNSYEQYFGPGTRLTVT.

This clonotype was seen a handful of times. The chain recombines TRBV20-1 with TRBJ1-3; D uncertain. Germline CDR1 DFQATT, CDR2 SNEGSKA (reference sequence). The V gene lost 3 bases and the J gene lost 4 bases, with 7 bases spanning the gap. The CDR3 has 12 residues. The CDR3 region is CSASPSGNTIYF. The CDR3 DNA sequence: TGCAGTGCTAGTCCCAGCGGAAACACCATATATTTT.

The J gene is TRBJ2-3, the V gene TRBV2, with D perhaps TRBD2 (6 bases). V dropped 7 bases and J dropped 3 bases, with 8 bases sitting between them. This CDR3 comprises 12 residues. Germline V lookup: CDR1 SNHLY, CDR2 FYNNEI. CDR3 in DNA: TGTGCCAGCATTAGCGGAACAGATACGCAGTATTTT. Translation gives CASISGTDTQYF.

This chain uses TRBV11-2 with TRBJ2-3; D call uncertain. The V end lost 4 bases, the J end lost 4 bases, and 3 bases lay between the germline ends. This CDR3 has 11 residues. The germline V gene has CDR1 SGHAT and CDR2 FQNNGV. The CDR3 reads CASSWADTQYF. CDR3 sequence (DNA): TGTGCCAGCAGCTGGGCAGATACGCAGTATTTT.

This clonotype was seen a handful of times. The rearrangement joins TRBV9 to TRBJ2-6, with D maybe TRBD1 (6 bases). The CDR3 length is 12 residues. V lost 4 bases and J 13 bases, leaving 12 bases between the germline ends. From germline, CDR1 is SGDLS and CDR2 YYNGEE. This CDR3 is CASSSNREVLTF. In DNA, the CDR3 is TGTGCCAGCAGCTCGAACAGGGAAGTCCTGACTTTC.

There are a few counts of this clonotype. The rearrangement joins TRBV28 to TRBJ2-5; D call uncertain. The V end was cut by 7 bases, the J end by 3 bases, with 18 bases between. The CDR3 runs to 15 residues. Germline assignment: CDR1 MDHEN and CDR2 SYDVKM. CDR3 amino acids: CASTYFLDRKETQYF. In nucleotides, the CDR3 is TGTGCCAGCACCTACTTCCTTGACCGGAAAGAGACCCAGTACTTC.